The 9 T cell receptor beta chains given below trace back to one sample, sequenced in a study of control samples from healthy donors and cancer patients. Assay used: immunoSEQ multiplex PCR; TCRdb lists only in-frame clones, some missing. The sample records 79,000 or so clones, 85% to 90% being singletons. Source material: PBMCs. The receptors here all came from a woman aged 45-59 years with colorectal cancer.

The V gene is TRBV5-1, the J gene TRBJ2-7; 7 bases line up with TRBD1. Germline V gives CDR1 SGHRS, CDR2 YFSETQ. The CDR3 has 13 amino acids. V shed 4 bases, J shed 6 bases, and the junction held 7 bases outside the gene matches. The CDR3 sequence is CASSVTGDREQYV. CDR3 in DNA: TGCGCCAGCAGCGTTACAGGGGACCGCGAGCAGTACGTC.

This rearrangement joins TRBV24-1 to TRBJ1-2; no firm D call. V was pared by 4 bases and J by 3 bases, with 5 bases between. The CDR3 sequence is 12 residues long. Germline CDR1 KGHDR, CDR2 SFDVKD. In DNA, the CDR3 is TGTGCCACCAGTGACCAATACTATGGCTACACCTTC. It encodes CATSDQYYGYTF.

This clone appeared a few times. The sample carries other DNA sequences with the same CDR3. The chain carries TRBV4-3 and TRBJ1-1; 7 nucleotides line up with TRBD1. The CDR3 is made up of 14 amino acids. V shed 4 bases, J shed 4 bases, and the junction held 6 bases outside the gene matches. Germline V gives CDR1 LGHNA, CDR2 YSLEER. The CDR3 spells CASSLTTGATEAFF. The CDR3 bases are TGCGCCAGCAGCCTTACAACAGGGGCCACTGAAGCTTTCTTT.

In its sample, this clone was seen a few times. The chain has TRBV14 and TRBJ1-2, with D uncertain. Trimming left V 3 bases short and J 8 bases short, with 16 bases between. Germline loops: CDR1 SGHDN, CDR2 FVKESK. The CDR3 extends over 14 amino acids. The CDR3 reads CASSQLTVLSGYTF. CDR3 nucleotides: TGTGCCAGCAGCCAGTTGACGGTGCTGTCCGGCTACACCTTC.

The chain employs TRBV5-6 and TRBJ2-7; TRBD2 aligns across 13 bases. With V trimmed by 4 bases and J by 6 bases, 4 bases remained unmatched. CDR1 and CDR2 (germline): SGHDT, YYEEEE. The CDR3 has 14 amino acids. The CDR3 DNA is TGTGCCAGCAGCAAGGGACTAGCGGGGCGCGAGCAGTACGTC. The encoded protein is CASSKGLAGREQYV.

The rearrangement links TRBV6-5 to TRBJ2-7, with D maybe TRBD1 (6 bases). CDR1 MNHEY and CDR2 SVGAGI come from the germline V gene. V shed 6 bases and J shed 5 bases, with 14 bases lying between them. The CDR3 loop spans 13 amino acids. The DNA of the CDR3 is TGTGCCAGCAGGTCGGGACAAATCAACGAGCAGTACGTC. Protein product: CASRSGQINEQYV.

The chain is built from TRBV14 and TRBJ1-6, with 8 nucleotides matching TRBD1. Germline V gives CDR1 SGHDN, CDR2 FVKESK. This CDR3 is 15 amino acids long. The V segment lost 4 bases and the J segment 5 bases; nucleotides outside the gene matches: 4. CDR3 in amino acids: CASSRRTGHNSPLHF. CDR3 coding DNA: TGTGCCAGCAGCCGTAGGACAGGGCATAATTCACCCCTCCACTTT.

This clone appeared a few times. This rearrangement joins TRBV5-6 to TRBJ2-2; D not resolved. The CDR3 totals 12 residues. Trimming took off 1 base at V and 5 bases at J, with 3 bases between the two ends. CDR1 SGHDT and CDR2 YYEEEE come from the germline V gene. The CDR3 spells CASSLPTGELFF. In nucleotides, the CDR3 is TGTGCCAGCAGCTTGCCAACCGGGGAGCTGTTTTTT.

This clone was recorded only once. The V and J genes are TRBV5-6 and TRBJ1-6, with a possible D match to TRBD1 (5 bases). In germline, CDR1 is SGHDT, CDR2 YYEEEE. Deletions cut 3 bases from V and 3 bases from J, with 10 bases between. The CDR3 contains 15 residues. The CDR3 nucleotides read TGTGCCAGCAGCTCTCTGGGGGTCTATAATTCACCCCTCCACTTT. Translated, it gives CASSSLGVYNSPLHF.